This is a list of T cell receptor beta chains from one sample in a study of blood T cell repertoires in COVID-19. Some clones are missing from TCRdb's copy, which holds only in-frame ones; the method was immunoSEQ multiplex PCR. The sample has 200,000 to 300,000 clones; around 87% are singletons. Sequences were obtained from peripheral blood. The receptors were gathered from a woman aged 25 to 39 who had recovered from COVID-19. Each CDR3 is given with its conserved first and last residue.

V: TRBV11-3
J: TRBJ2-2
CDR3: CASSLYHRGLAGVRTGELFF

V: TRBV6-5
J: TRBJ1-5
CDR3: CASSPDRWGNQPQHF

V: TRBV2
J: TRBJ2-3
CDR3: CASSEQAGGPNTQYF

V: TRBV19
J: TRBJ2-7
CDR3: CASSKDRGTFSYEQYF

V: TRBV5-5
J: TRBJ2-7
CDR3: CASSSKTGFYEQYF

V: TRBV15
J: TRBJ1-3
CDR3: CATSRDRGTGVSGNTIYF

V: TRBV3-1/TRBV3-2
J: TRBJ2-2
CDR3: CASSARDRAGGELFF

V: TRBV4-3
J: TRBJ2-3
CDR3: CASSQDGAGANTDTQYF

V: TRBV18
J: TRBJ1-2
CDR3: CASSTSQGTNYGYTF

V: TRBV2
J: TRBJ2-7
CDR3: CASTLAGGLGEQYF

V: TRBV2
J: TRBJ1-2
CDR3: CASTTFGGQVGYTF

V: TRBV6-2/TRBV6-3
J: TRBJ2-3
CDR3: CASSRWTSDTDTQYF

V: TRBV30
J: TRBJ1-6
CDR3: CAWSVFRTGANSPLHF

V: TRBV7-2
J: TRBJ2-1
CDR3: CASSRTSVYNEQFF

V: TRBV10-1
J: TRBJ1-1
CDR3: CARRHLKPNTEAFF

V: TRBV4-2
J: TRBJ2-7
CDR3: CASSLDRVWSYEQYF

V: TRBV6-5
J: TRBJ2-7
CDR3: CASLRSSSYEQYF

V: TRBV6-2/TRBV6-3
J: TRBJ2-7
CDR3: CASSYRQGEMSYEQYF

V: TRBV10-3
J: TRBJ2-2
CDR3: CAISESYGLAEVGELFF

V: TRBV10-3
J: TRBJ1-1
CDR3: CAISETGGEGEAFF

V: TRBV4-2
J: TRBJ2-5
CDR3: CASSLGNQQRGGVETQYF

V: TRBV10-3
J: TRBJ2-3
CDR3: CAITPGQSTSTDTQYF

V: TRBV13
J: TRBJ1-2
CDR3: CASSPPAGSGYGYTF

V: TRBV5-6
J: TRBJ2-7
CDR3: CASSFGTGLFEQYF

V: TRBV5-4
J: TRBJ2-2
CDR3: CASSPDTNTGELFF

V: TRBV4-2
J: TRBJ2-2
CDR3: CASSQTSGGWTGELFF

V: TRBV5-1
J: TRBJ2-7
CDR3: CASSPRTGGYEQYF

V: TRBV19
J: TRBJ2-2
CDR3: CASSRNANTGELFF

V: TRBV15
J: TRBJ1-1
CDR3: CATSRVPVNEAFF

V: TRBV27
J: TRBJ2-6
CDR3: CASSVMTGLGANVLTF

V: TRBV4-1
J: TRBJ1-2
CDR3: CASSQDGGQGYGYTF

V: TRBV3-1/TRBV3-2
J: TRBJ1-6
CDR3: CASSLKSMALNSPLHF

V: TRBV4-1
J: TRBJ2-3
CDR3: CASSQVKLPTDTQYF

V: TRBV5-4
J: TRBJ2-1
CDR3: CASSLSGVNEQFF

V: TRBV6-6
J: TRBJ1-2
CDR3: CASSPRSSRYGYTF

V: TRBV29-1
J: TRBJ2-1
CDR3: CSVAGLAGPNEQFF

V: TRBV27
J: TRBJ1-1
CDR3: CASSGAASEAFF

V: TRBV27
J: TRBJ1-3
CDR3: CASSPTADSGNTIYF

V: TRBV4-3
J: TRBJ1-6
CDR3: CASSQEDRGDSPLHF

V: TRBV5-1
J: TRBJ1-6
CDR3: CASSANRDSPLHF

V: TRBV5-1
J: TRBJ1-4
CDR3: CASSLVTGADPTNEKLFF

V: TRBV30
J: TRBJ2-6
CDR3: CAWSPVGQGGPRPGANVLTF